This is a list of T cell receptor beta chains from one sample in a study of blood T cell repertoires in COVID-19. Generated by immunoSEQ multiplex PCR, the TCRdb table keeps only in-frame clones and is missing some. Of approximately 41,000 clones detected, 80% to 90% appear once; the ten largest clones hold 1% to 1.5%. Sequenced: peripheral blood. Receptor source: a woman aged 40 to 55 with acute or convalescent COVID-19. Both conserved end residues are part of each CDR3. The D gene is left open where the match is weak. Clone size appears in some rows only: once, few, many, or a class for an expanded clone.

len	v_gene	abundance	j_gene	d_gene	CDR3aa	CDR3nt
13	TRBV30	-	TRBJ1-4	TRBD1	CAIQGGTNEKLFF	TGTGCCATCCAGGGGGGAACTAATGAAAAACTGTTTTTT
15	TRBV6-5	-	TRBJ2-7	TRBD1	CASSPRRGQAYEQYF	TGTGCCAGCAGTCCACGGAGAGGACAGGCCTACGAGCAGTACTTC
12	TRBV18	-	TRBJ2-7	-	CASSPDRYEQYF	TGTGCCAGCTCACCAGACAGGTACGAGCAGTACTTC
16	TRBV3-1/TRBV3-2	-	TRBJ1-1	-	CASTPTREGVITEAFF	TGTGCCAGCACCCCGACCAGGGAAGGGGTAATCACTGAAGCTTTCTTT
16	TRBV5-8	few	TRBJ2-1	-	CASSSPPGHLSFEQFF	TGTGCCAGCAGCTCCCCCCCGGGACACCTATCGTTTGAGCAGTTCTTC
17	TRBV9	-	TRBJ1-6	TRBD1	CASTRQGGPLGNSPLHF	TGTGCCAGCACCAGACAGGGTGGCCCTTTGGGGAATTCACCCCTCCACTTT
14	TRBV5-5	-	TRBJ2-3	-	CASSLDRSTDTQYF	TGTGCCAGCAGCTTGGACAGAAGCACAGATACGCAGTATTTT
16	TRBV27	-	TRBJ1-5	-	CASRTGRMGGNQPQHF	TGTGCCAGCAGGACAGGTCGCATGGGGGGCAATCAGCCCCAGCATTTT
13	TRBV12-3/TRBV12-4	-	TRBJ1-1	-	CASSFLGAAEAFF	TGTGCCAGCAGTTTTCTAGGGGCGGCTGAAGCTTTCTTT
18	TRBV7-2	-	TRBJ2-3	-	CASSLAFGVPSGTDTQYF	TGTGCCAGCAGCTTAGCGTTCGGTGTCCCCTCCGGCACAGATACGCAGTATTTT
12	TRBV25-1	-	TRBJ1-1	-	CASSWEHTEAFF	TGTGCCAGCAGTTGGGAGCACACTGAAGCTTTCTTT
14	TRBV5-4	few	TRBJ2-2	TRBD1	CASSRTGATGELFF	TGTGCCAGCAGCCGGACAGGGGCCACCGGGGAGCTGTTTTTT
15	TRBV11-1	once	TRBJ2-6	-	CASSLDERAANVLTF	TGTGCCAGCAGCTTAGATGAAAGAGCAGCCAACGTCCTGACTTTC
12	TRBV2	-	TRBJ1-5	-	CASKGSNQPQHF	TGTGCCAGCAAGGGGAGCAATCAGCCCCAGCATTTT
16	TRBV28	-	TRBJ1-5	-	CASSLAARATYQPQHF	TGTGCCAGCAGTTTAGCGGCCAGGGCCACATATCAGCCCCAGCATTTT
14	TRBV11-3	-	TRBJ2-2	TRBD1	CASSPRTGTGELFF	TGTGCCAGCAGCCCCCGGACAGGGACCGGGGAGCTGTTTTTT
13	TRBV10-3	-	TRBJ1-2	-	CAVYGQINYGYTF	TGTGCCGTGTATGGACAGATTAACTATGGCTACACCTTC
14	TRBV9	-	TRBJ2-2	-	CASSVVQSTGELFF	TGTGCCAGCAGCGTAGTACAGAGCACCGGGGAGCTGTTTTTT
14	TRBV7-2	-	TRBJ1-5	TRBD1	CASRETGSNQPQHF	TGTGCCAGCAGAGAGACAGGGAGCAATCAGCCCCAGCATTTT
16	TRBV7-8	-	TRBJ1-1	-	CASSLESAGLNTEAFF	TGTGCCAGCAGCTTAGAGTCAGCGGGTCTAAACACTGAAGCTTTCTTT
11	TRBV28	-	TRBJ1-5	-	CASSSATGSHF	TGTGCCAGCAGCTCGGCAACAGGGTCGCATTTT
15	TRBV6-5	-	TRBJ1-2	TRBD1	CASRAAGGADYGYTF	TGTGCCAGCAGGGCGGCAGGGGGCGCAGACTATGGCTACACCTTC
13	TRBV3-1/TRBV3-2	once	TRBJ1-2	-	CASSQTAGWGYTF	TGTGCCAGCAGCCAAACCGCAGGTTGGGGCTACACCTTC
14	TRBV9	-	TRBJ1-5	TRBD1	CASTPWDRGEPQHF	TGTGCCAGCACCCCCTGGGACAGGGGGGAGCCCCAGCATTTT
16	TRBV9	-	TRBJ1-4	TRBD1	CASGAGGDSPNEKLFF	TGTGCCAGCGGAGCCGGTGGGGACAGCCCGAATGAAAAACTGTTTTTT
17	TRBV7-3	-	TRBJ1-6	TRBD1	CASDRDRDSSYNSPLHF	TGTGCCAGCGACAGGGATCGAGATAGCTCCTATAATTCACCCCTCCACTTT
18	TRBV7-3	-	TRBJ2-1	TRBD2	CASSLVAGGQWGYNEQFF	TGTGCCAGCAGCTTAGTAGCGGGAGGGCAGTGGGGCTACAATGAGCAGTTCTTC
15	TRBV2	-	TRBJ1-5	-	CASSAPPRGNQPQHF	TGTGCCAGCTCGGCCCCTCCCCGAGGGAATCAGCCCCAGCATTTT
13	TRBV20-1	-	TRBJ1-2	-	CSASLPGARGYTF	TGCAGTGCTAGTCTTCCTGGGGCCCGTGGCTACACCTTC
14	TRBV11-3	once	TRBJ1-1	-	CASSRGGAATEAFF	TGTGCCAGCAGCCGTGGGGGCGCCGCCACTGAAGCTTTCTTT
13	TRBV7-9	-	TRBJ1-2	TRBD1	CASSQGDGDGYTF	TGTGCCAGCAGCCAGGGGGACGGAGACGGCTACACCTTC
16	TRBV6-2/TRBV6-3	once	TRBJ2-1	TRBD2	CASSYSGSGTLDEQFF	TGTGCCAGTAGTTACTCGGGCAGCGGGACCTTGGATGAGCAGTTCTTC
13	TRBV6-5	-	TRBJ1-1	-	CASSPDWISEAFF	TGTGCCAGCAGCCCCGACTGGATTTCTGAAGCTTTCTTT
14	TRBV2	-	TRBJ1-6	-	CASVMSSYNSPLHF	TGTGCCAGCGTAATGAGCTCCTATAATTCACCCCTCCACTTT
16	TRBV11-2	few	TRBJ2-3	-	CASSGRGGSDTDTQYF	TGTGCCAGCAGCGGAAGGGGGGGATCGGACACAGATACGCAGTATTTT
16	TRBV7-9	-	TRBJ2-7	TRBD1	CASSLVRQGANYEQYF	TGTGCCAGCAGCTTAGTTCGGCAGGGGGCTAATTACGAGCAGTACTTC
14	TRBV5-1	-	TRBJ2-5	TRBD1	CASSVGTVQETQYF	TGCGCCAGCAGCGTAGGGACAGTCCAAGAGACCCAGTACTTC